Listed here are 3 T cell receptor beta chains from one sample, sequenced in a study of T-cell memory formation after mild COVID-19. TCRdb ran MiXCR on the 5' RACE reads and lists one entry per CDR3 protein. Of 350,000 to 500,000 distinct CDR3 sequences in the sample, over 15% were seen once. Specimen: PBMCs or a T cell subset sorted from them (not recorded which). These receptors were collected from a man younger than 35 who had mild COVID-19 (a few samples of this study predate the infection). Cell type and time point are not known.

The chain joins TRBV4-1 to TRBJ2-3; no clear D gene. Germline V lookup: CDR1 MGHRA, CDR2 YSYEKL. Trimming took 0 bases from V and 2 from J, leaving 15 bases between them. This CDR3 region has 17 residues. CDR3 residues: CASSQDYLVSLTDTQYF. DNA of the CDR3: TGCGCCAGCAGCCAAGATTACCTAGTCTCCCTCACAGATACGCAGTATTTT.

The chain is built from TRBV12-3 or TRBV12-4 and TRBJ1-2; 9 bases agree with TRBD1. V was clipped by 0 bases and J by 8 bases; unmatched bases: 7. The CDR3 runs 15 residues. CDR3: CASSLARDRAFGYTF. Here the CDR3 DNA reads TGTGCCAGCAGTTTAGCTCGGGACAGGGCCTTCGGCTACACCTTC.

This chain joins TRBV5-1 and TRBJ1-4; maybe TRBD1 (5 bases). The CDR3 is 14 amino acids. V was pared by 2 bases and J by 8 bases, with 13 bases between. Germline CDR1 and CDR2: SGHRS and YFSETQ. The CDR3 nucleotides read TGCGCCAGCAGCTTAGGGGCCCGGCGGGAAAAACTGTTTTTT. Residues: CASSLGARREKLFF.